Shown below are 16 T cell receptor beta chains from a single sample sequenced in a study of STAT5B mutations in CD4+ large granular lymphocyte leukemia. Repertoires were generated with immunoSEQ multiplex PCR, while TCRdb's copy carries only in-frame clones and drops some. The table has 30,000 to 40,000 clones, 70% to 90% seen once. The sample was CD4+ T cells from blood buffy coats. These receptors came from a human donor in good health.

This clone appeared a single time. V and J are TRBV28 and TRBJ2-7, with 8 bases that match TRBD2. Trimming removed 4 bases from V and 3 bases from J; junction bases left unmatched: 2. This CDR3 spans 13 amino acids. Germline lookup yields CDR1 MDHEN and CDR2 SYDVKM. In DNA form, the CDR3 reads TGTGCCAGCAGTTCGGGGGGGGGCTACGAGCAGTACTTC. It codes for CASSSGGGYEQYF.

The chain joins TRBV5-1 to TRBJ2-7, with unresolved D. Deletions cut 0 bases from V and 0 bases from J, with 10 bases between. This CDR3 has 15 amino acids. Germline loops: CDR1 SGHRS, CDR2 YFSETQ. The CDR3 region has the DNA TGCGCCAGCAGCTTGGTGGTGGGGAACTCCTACGAGCAGTACTTC. Translated: CASSLVVGNSYEQYF.

The genes are TRBV7-3 and TRBJ2-1; TRBD2 agrees at 9 bases. J lost 8 bases, V lost 1 base, and 9 bases had no gene match. The germline gives CDR1 SGHTA, CDR2 FQGTGA. The CDR3 extends over 16 amino acids. The CDR3 nucleotides read TGTGCCAGCAGCTTAAGTCCCAGCGGGAGGATGCATGAGCAGTTCTTC. Amino acids: CASSLSPSGRMHEQFF.

This chain links TRBV6-6 with TRBJ2-1, with a possible D match to TRBD2 (5 bases). CDR1 is MNHNY and CDR2 is SVGAGI in the germline V gene (reference sequence). V gave up 0 bases and J gave up 6 bases, with 6 bases separating them. The CDR3 runs 13 residues. The chain's CDR3 is CASSYSAGNEQFF. The CDR3 DNA reads as TGTGCCAGCAGTTACTCGGCGGGCAATGAGCAGTTCTTC.

The chain employs TRBV5-6 and TRBJ2-7; tentatively, D is TRBD2 (5 bases). CDR1 and CDR2 (germline): SGHDT, YYEEEE. V was cut by 3 bases and J by 2 bases, with 15 bases left in between. CDR3 length equals 15 residues. The chain's CDR3 is CASSSVRRTAYEQYF. CDR3 bases: TGTGCCAGCAGCTCGGTGAGGAGGACCGCCTACGAGCAGTACTTC.

This clone was counted a few times. The chain combines TRBV7-9 with TRBJ1-1; no firm D call. Germline V gene sequence: CDR1 SEHNR, CDR2 FQNEAQ (reference sequence). This CDR3 has 13 residues. V lost 0 bases, J lost 5 bases, and 7 bases lay in between. CDR3 in DNA: TGTGCCAGCAGCTTAGCGGCAGATACTGAAGCTTTCTTT. Translated: CASSLAADTEAFF.

This chain joins TRBV6-4 and TRBJ2-1; 7 nucleotides align to TRBD1. CDR3 length: 15 residues. CDR1 is MRHNA and CDR2 is SNTAGT in the germline V gene. V gave up 5 bases and J gave up 2 bases; unmatched junction bases: 6. This chain's CDR3 is CASSQQGPAYNEQFF. Written as DNA, the CDR3 is TGTGCCAGCAGTCAACAGGGGCCCGCCTACAATGAGCAGTTCTTC.

The rearrangement joins TRBV10-1 to TRBJ2-3; 7 nucleotides match TRBD2. The junction had 11 bases not matched to a gene; V was cut back by 3 bases and J by 5 bases. This CDR3 comprises 16 residues. Germline V lookup: CDR1 WNHNN, CDR2 SYGVQD (reference sequence). DNA for the CDR3: TGCGCCAGCAGTGACCCTTCCCCGGGGGGAAAAGATACGCAGTATTTT. Translated: CASSDPSPGGKDTQYF.

The V gene is TRBV6-5, the J gene TRBJ2-3; D is ambiguous. V lost 6 bases and J lost 5, with 18 bases in between. There are 15 residues in the CDR3. Germline lookup yields CDR1 MNHEY and CDR2 SVGAGI. CDR3 nucleotide sequence: TGTGCCAGCAGCCAGACCCAGGCCCCGGGAGATACGCAGTATTTT. It encodes CASSQTQAPGDTQYF.

The genes are TRBV7-9 and TRBJ2-1, with 9 bases fitting TRBD2. This CDR3 has 16 residues. V lost 5 bases, J lost 1 base, and 6 bases stayed unmatched. CDR1 is SEHNR, CDR2 FQNEAQ, per germline (reference sequence). Here the CDR3 DNA reads TGTGCCAGCAGCCTTCACACTAGCGGGTCCTACAATGAGCAGTTCTTC. Translating it yields CASSLHTSGSYNEQFF.

Here the CDR3 reads CATGISNQPQHF. CDR3 sequence (DNA): TGTGCCACTGGGATTAGCAATCAGCCCCAGCATTTT. The chain recombines TRBV15 with TRBJ1-5; the D is unclear. V was trimmed by 9 bases and J by 0 bases, leaving 6 bases between them. The CDR3 is 12 residues long. CDR1 LNHNV and CDR2 YYDKDF come from the germline V gene (reference sequence).

The rearrangement uses TRBV15 and TRBJ1-3; D unresolved. The CDR3 runs to 15 residues. CDR1 and CDR2 from the germline V gene are LNHNV and YYDKDF (reference sequence). V was trimmed by 5 bases and J by 2 bases, leaving 13 bases between them. CDR3 DNA sequence: TGTGCCACCAGCCGGGCACCGCTTGCTGGAAACACCATATATTTT. Its translation: CATSRAPLAGNTIYF.

The rearrangement uses TRBV2 and TRBJ2-2; D is undetermined. With 7 bases removed from V and 1 base from J, the gap between germline ends came to 10 bases. Germline loops: CDR1 SNHLY, CDR2 FYNNEI. The CDR3 is 14 amino acids. In DNA form, the CDR3 reads TGTGCCAGCAAGATGGACGGGAACACCGGGGAGCTGTTTTTT. It codes for CASKMDGNTGELFF.

The chain recombines TRBV28 with TRBJ1-1; D is unclear. CDR1 is MDHEN, CDR2 SYDVKM, per germline. The CDR3 loop spans 12 amino acids. V lost 6 bases to trimming and J lost 3 bases, with 8 bases between them. This CDR3 is CASSRRHTEAFF. The CDR3 nucleotides are TGTGCCAGCAGCCGGAGACACACTGAAGCTTTCTTT. Full variable domain (missing parts from reference TRBV28 and TRBJ1-1): DVKVTQSSRYLVKRTGEKVFLECVQDMDHENMFWYRQDPGLGLRLIYFSYDVKMKEKGDIPEGYSVSREKKERFSLILESASTNQTSMYLCASSRRHTEAFFGQGTRLTVV.

This clone was seen more than once but under ten times. The chain couples TRBV5-1 to TRBJ2-2; D remains unclear. The CDR3 runs 14 residues. CDR1 and CDR2 (germline): SGHRS, YFSETQ. V was shortened by 3 bases and J by 4 bases, with 10 bases between the two germline ends. The CDR3: CASSSVPSTGELFF. For the CDR3, the DNA is TGCGCCAGCAGCTCGGTCCCGAGCACCGGGGAGCTGTTTTTT.

The count of this clone is one. The gene calls are TRBV27 and TRBJ1-3; 9 bases line up with TRBD1. CDR1 MNHEY and CDR2 SMNVEV come from the germline V gene (reference sequence). The V gene end was trimmed by 7 bases and the J gene end by 0 bases; junction bases not matched to a gene: 7. The CDR3 length is 16 residues. The CDR3 DNA is TGTGCCAGCACCCTCACAGGGGGCATCTCTGGAAACACCATATATTTT. It codes for CASTLTGGISGNTIYF.